This TCR beta chain was sequenced in a study of T cell changes during pregnancy in multiple sclerosis. Measured with immunoSEQ multiplex PCR; TCRdb has only the in-frame clones, and not every one. The table lists more than 90,000 clones, 92% of them singletons. Per germline, CDR1 KGHSY and CDR2 FQNENV. The V and J ends lost 4 bases and 3 bases, in that order; junction bases with no gene match: 7. The CDR3 has 15 residues. The rearrangement uses TRBV16 and TRBJ2-7; 9 nucleotides line up with TRBD1. This clonotype was sampled from a female donor with multiple sclerosis, enrolled in a pregnancy study. The sequencing used peripheral blood, collected in the first trimester of pregnancy. CDR3 sequence reads: CASSPIQGAVYEQYF. CDR3 nucleotides: TGTGCCAGCAGCCCTATACAGGGGGCCGTCTACGAGCAGTACTTC. Full variable domain (rest looked up from reference TRBV16 and TRBJ2-7): GEEVAQTPKHLVRGEGQKAKLYCAPIKGHSYVFWYQQVLKNEFKFLISFQNENVFDETGMPKERFSAKCLPNSPCSLEIQATKLEDSAVYFCASSPIQGAVYEQYFGPGTRLTVT.